One and the same sample provided the 7 T cell receptor beta chains below, sequenced in a study of blood T cell repertoires in COVID-19 (dated by TCRdb to the early 2020s). Libraries came from the immunoSEQ multiplex PCR assay. As stored in TCRdb, this immuneACCESS dataset retains in-frame rearrangements with V and J assigned. A fraction of the clones does not appear; measured against another copy, unresolved V genes explain less than half of the discrepancy, and the remainder lacks a known reason. Within this sample are about 200,000 clones, with roughly 89% of them counted one time only. The top ten constitute almost 4% of the sample. Sequenced sample: PBMCs or T cells enriched from blood (not recorded which). The receptors here all came from a woman aged 25-40 years with acute COVID-19.

This chain uses TRBV19 with TRBJ2-2; D remains ambiguous. The CDR3 runs to 13 residues. Germline loops: CDR1 LNHDA, CDR2 SQIVND (reference sequence). V lost 5 bases and J 6 bases, leaving 10 bases between the germline ends. CDR3 protein: CASSVLNSGELFF. The CDR3 DNA reads as TGTGCCAGTAGTGTTTTAAATTCCGGGGAGCTGTTTTTT.

This clone was counted only a few times. This CDR3 is CASSGGLASVYEQYF. CDR3 coding DNA: TGTGCCAGCTCGGGAGGACTAGCGAGCGTCTACGAGCAGTACTTC. The genes are TRBV18 and TRBJ2-7, with TRBD2 matching 9 bases. The germline V gene encodes CDR1 KGHSH and CDR2 LQKENI. The CDR3 consists of 15 residues. V lost 6 bases and J lost 3; bases outside the gene matches: 9.

V usage is TRBV7-2 and J usage is TRBJ1-5; TRBD1 might be the D (5 bases). The CDR3 extends over 15 amino acids. V was trimmed by 4 bases and J by 6 bases, leaving 16 bases between them. Looked up from germline, CDR1 is SGHTA and CDR2 is FQGNSA. The CDR3 protein is CASSSGGVGGQPQHF. The CDR3 nucleotides are TGTGCCAGCAGCTCCGGAGGGGTAGGCGGTCAGCCCCAGCATTTT.

The chain couples TRBV29-1 to TRBJ2-3, with D possibly being TRBD2 (6 bases). Germline V gives CDR1 SQVTM, CDR2 ANQGSEA. This CDR3 spans 15 amino acids. V lost 0 bases to trimming and J lost 4 bases, with 14 bases between them. DNA of the CDR3: TGCAGCGTTGAAGATGCCAGATTAGCGGCAGATACGCAGTATTTT. Its protein is CSVEDARLAADTQYF.

The rearrangement uses TRBV7-8 and TRBJ1-4; TRBD1 matches 8 bases. The ends lost 5 bases at V and 8 bases at J; junction bases unmatched: 7. The CDR3 spans 14 residues. Germline V lookup: CDR1 SGHVS, CDR2 FQNEAQ. The DNA of the CDR3 is TGTGCCAGCAGCCCGGGACAGGCCAGGGAAAAACTGTTTTTT. This encodes CASSPGQAREKLFF.

This chain links TRBV3-1 (or the pseudogene TRBV3-2) with TRBJ1-2, with 10 bases lining up with TRBD1. Germline V gene data show CDR1 as LGHDT and CDR2 as YNNKEL (reference sequence). V trimming: 6 bases; J trimming: 8 bases; junction bases outside the gene matches: 12. The CDR3 sequence is 15 residues long. The CDR3 DNA reads as TGTGCCAGCAGGCCCCCCGGGACAGGGGTAGAGGGCTACACCTTC. It codes for CASRPPGTGVEGYTF.

The gene calls are TRBV29-1 and TRBJ2-5; TRBD1 might be the D (6 bases). V shed 2 bases and J shed 5 bases, with 18 bases lying between them. There are 15 residues in the CDR3. The germline gives CDR1 SQVTM, CDR2 ANQGSEA. The CDR3 loop reads CSVETRVGRGETQYF. CDR3 DNA: TGCAGCGTTGAAACCCGCGTGGGCAGGGGTGAGACCCAGTACTTC.